The 24 T cell receptor beta chains below were found in one sample sequenced in a study of T cells after somatic rescue of genetic block. Using immunoSEQ multiplex PCR, the repertoire was profiled, and TCRdb retains in-frame clones only, with some absent. Among 9,500 to 15,000 clones, under 85% were seen once, and the ten largest hold 15% to 20%. Material: peripheral blood mononuclear cells (PBMCs). The receptor source for this set is a boy aged 5-17 years.

CDR3 DNA: TGCGCCAGCAGCCAAGGCGGGACTAGCGGACTGCAGGATACGCAGTATTTT. Translation: CASSQGGTSGLQDTQYF. The chain combines TRBV4-1 with TRBJ2-3, with 11 positions matching TRBD2. Germline lookup yields CDR1 MGHRA and CDR2 YSYEKL. The length of the CDR3 is 17 residues. V was clipped by 1 base and J by 6 bases; unmatched bases: 9.

This chain connects TRBV7-3 to TRBJ2-5; tentatively, D is TRBD2 (5 bases). Germline-derived CDR1 and CDR2 are SGHTA and FQGTGA. The CDR3 extends over 14 amino acids. Trimming pared 0 bases from V and 5 bases from J, leaving 10 bases between. The CDR3, as DNA: TGTGCCAGCAGCTTAACAGGAGGTAGCGAGACCCAGTACTTC. This gives the protein CASSLTGGSETQYF.

This chain links TRBV5-1 with TRBJ2-3; 11 bases line up with TRBD2. V was clipped by 4 bases and J by 0 bases; unmatched bases: 4. From germline, CDR1 is SGHRS and CDR2 YFSETQ. The CDR3 is made up of 16 amino acids. The CDR3 is CASSPRTSGSTDTQYF. Here the CDR3 DNA reads TGCGCCAGCAGCCCCCGGACTAGCGGGAGCACAGATACGCAGTATTTT. The variable domain in full, with the rest retrieved from reference TRBV5-1 and TRBJ2-3, is KAGVTQTPRYLIKTRGQQVTLSCSPISGHRSVSWYQQTPGQGLQFLFEYFSETQRNKGNFPGRFSGRQFSNSRSEMNVSTLELGDSALYLCASSPRTSGSTDTQYFGPGTRLTVL.

The chain has TRBV5-1 and TRBJ2-2; TRBD2 aligns across 10 bases. V lost 4 bases, J lost 5 bases, and 8 bases stayed unmatched. The CDR3 runs 16 residues. Germline V lookup: CDR1 SGHRS, CDR2 YFSETQ. DNA of the CDR3: TGCGCCAGCAGCATCTGGACTAGCGGTTCGACCGGGGAGCTGTTTTTT. Protein sequence: CASSIWTSGSTGELFF.

This chain links TRBV25-1 with TRBJ1-2; D possibly corresponds to TRBD1 (6 bases). V was pared by 4 bases and J by 2 bases, with 8 bases between. Germline V gives CDR1 MGHDK, CDR2 SYGVNS. This CDR3 region has 13 residues. The CDR3 bases are TGTGCCAGCAGTGGTCAGGGGAACTATGGCTACACCTTC. Its translation: CASSGQGNYGYTF.

CDR3 amino acids: CASIRQGGNYEQYF. In nucleotides, the CDR3 is TGTGCCAGCATCAGACAGGGGGGGAACTACGAGCAGTACTTC. The chain combines TRBV6-6 with TRBJ2-7; 9 bases agree with TRBD1. Germline V CDR1 and CDR2: MNHNY, SVGAGI (reference sequence). With 7 bases clipped from V and 3 bases from J, the junction kept 7 bases outside the gene matches. The CDR3 is 14 residues long.

The chain uses TRBV7-2 and TRBJ2-3; D possibly corresponds to TRBD1 (6 bases). From germline, CDR1 is SGHTA and CDR2 FQGNSA. V lost 3 bases and J lost 7, with 8 bases in between. The CDR3 runs 12 residues. The CDR3 spells CASSFRGNTQYF. As DNA, the CDR3 is TGTGCCAGCAGCTTCAGGGGAAATACGCAGTATTTT.

The chain combines TRBV15 with TRBJ2-1; 9 positions agree with TRBD1. This CDR3 spans 14 amino acids. From germline, CDR1 is LNHNV and CDR2 YYDKDF (reference sequence). J lost 8 bases, V lost 4 bases, and 6 bases had no gene match. CDR3: CATSTRTGEYEQFF. DNA for the CDR3: TGTGCCACCAGCACCCGGACAGGGGAGTATGAGCAGTTCTTC.

This clone was seen more than once but under ten times. The rearrangement uses TRBV14 and TRBJ2-3; 10 nucleotides line up with TRBD2. V lost 2 bases to trimming and J lost 4 bases; unmatched junction nucleotides: 12. The CDR3 covers 18 residues. Germline V CDR1 and CDR2: SGHDN, FVKESK. The DNA of the CDR3 is TGTGCCAGCAGCCAAAGGTCAGACCTAGCGGGGGAAGCAGATACGCAGTATTTT. It specifies CASSQRSDLAGEADTQYF.

The gene calls are TRBV5-1 and TRBJ1-3; 7 bases match TRBD1. The CDR3 covers 14 residues. The J segment lost 2 bases and the V segment lost 4 bases, leaving 3 bases of the junction unmatched. Germline CDR1 reads SGHRS; CDR2 reads YFSETQ. The CDR3 loop is CASSQDRAGNTIYF. CDR3 sequence (DNA): TGCGCCAGCAGCCAAGACAGGGCTGGAAACACCATATATTTT.

This clone was detected only a few times. This rearrangement joins TRBV5-1 to TRBJ2-6, with 10 bases matching TRBD2. J gave up 2 bases and V 3 bases, and 11 bases lay outside the gene matches. CDR1 is SGHRS, CDR2 YFSETQ, per germline. The CDR3 consists of 19 residues. The CDR3 bases are TGCGCCAGCAGCTCGATCTGGACTAGCGGAGCTACTGGGGCCAACGTCCTGACTTTC. It yields the protein CASSSIWTSGATGANVLTF.

V is TRBV18 and J is TRBJ2-7; D gene ambiguous. The CDR3 has 14 residues. V lost 2 bases and J 6 bases, leaving 14 bases between the germline ends. Germline V lookup: CDR1 KGHSH, CDR2 LQKENI. CDR3 amino acids: CASSPEIVTGEQYF. In DNA, the CDR3 is TGTGCCAGCTCACCAGAGATAGTGACCGGCGAGCAGTACTTC.

J is TRBJ2-1 and V is TRBV6-5; 11 bases map to TRBD2. V gave up 6 bases and J gave up 3 bases; unmatched junction bases: 4. The CDR3 sequence is 15 residues long. Germline CDR1 reads MNHEY; CDR2 reads SVGAGI. The CDR3 here is CASRPTSGVYNEQFF. The CDR3 DNA sequence: TGTGCCAGCAGGCCGACTAGCGGGGTCTACAATGAGCAGTTCTTC.

This chain links TRBV7-9 with TRBJ2-7; tentatively, D is TRBD1 (6 bases). Between the trimmed V and J ends, which lost 7 bases and 5 bases, there was a span of 18 bases. This CDR3 has 14 amino acids. The germline V gene encodes CDR1 SEHNR and CDR2 FQNEAQ (reference sequence). Written as DNA, the CDR3 is TGTGCCAGCACTTCCCGGGACACCCAACACGAGCAGTACTTC. Protein sequence: CASTSRDTQHEQYF.

CDR3 DNA sequence: TGTGCCAGCAGTACTACAGGACCGGCCAATTCACCCCTCCACTTT. Its protein product is CASSTTGPANSPLHF. The chain is built from TRBV6-6 and TRBJ1-6; D possibly corresponds to TRBD1 (5 bases). The CDR3 has 15 amino acids. Per germline, CDR1 MNHNY and CDR2 SVGAGI (reference sequence). With 5 bases removed from V and 7 bases from J, the gap between germline ends came to 15 bases.

The chain is built from TRBV19 and TRBJ2-2; D possibly corresponds to TRBD1 (5 bases). CDR1 is LNHDA, CDR2 SQIVND, per germline (reference sequence). V was cut by 3 bases and J by 7 bases, with 15 bases left in between. The CDR3 has 15 residues. The CDR3 nucleotides read TGTGCCAGTAGTATTTTACAGGAAGTGAACGGGGAGCTGTTTTTT. Its protein is CASSILQEVNGELFF.

The CDR3 sequence is CASSRGTGVAGKYEQYF. The CDR3 coding sequence is TGTGCCAGTAGTAGGGGGACCGGAGTAGCGGGAAAATACGAGCAGTACTTC. The chain uses TRBV19 and TRBJ2-7; 8 bases agree with TRBD2. Looked up from germline, CDR1 is LNHDA and CDR2 is SQIVND (reference sequence). The CDR3 spans 17 residues. V lost 4 bases to trimming and J lost 4 bases; unmatched junction nucleotides: 15.

This clone has more than one count but fewer than ten. The gene calls are TRBV11-2 and TRBJ2-7, with 14 nucleotides matching TRBD2. Germline CDR1 and CDR2: SGHAT and FQNNGV. V lost 6 bases to trimming and J lost 3 bases; unmatched junction nucleotides: 13. The CDR3 sequence is 18 residues long. CDR3 in DNA: TGTGCCAGCAGTCCTCCCGGGACTAGCGGGAGTGCTTACTACGAGCAGTACTTC. This encodes CASSPPGTSGSAYYEQYF.

This clone occurred a few times. The J gene is TRBJ1-2, the V gene TRBV2; 10 bases fit TRBD1. Trimming removed 4 bases from V and 6 bases from J; junction bases left unmatched: 5. Looked up from germline, CDR1 is SNHLY and CDR2 is FYNNEI. CDR3 length: 14 residues. For the CDR3, the DNA is TGTGCCAGCAGTGTCTGGACAGGGGGAAATGGCTACACCTTC. Its protein product is CASSVWTGGNGYTF.

The chain is built from TRBV29-1 and TRBJ2-2; D possibly corresponds to TRBD2 (5 bases). Germline V gene data show CDR1 as SQVTM and CDR2 as ANQGSEA. The CDR3 spans 15 residues. Between the trimmed V and J ends, which lost 4 bases and 0 bases, there was a span of 12 bases. The CDR3 region has the DNA TGCAGCGTTGTGGCGGGCAGCTCGAACACCGGGGAGCTGTTTTTT. As protein: CSVVAGSSNTGELFF.

Of note for this clone: This CDR3 is also generated by other DNA sequences in the sample. V gene TRBV27 combines with J gene TRBJ1-5, with no clear D. CDR3 length: 12 residues. The V gene's germline CDR1 is MNHEY and CDR2 SMNVEV (reference sequence). The germline V and J ends were trimmed by 5 bases and 7 bases, with 9 bases remaining between them. The CDR3 is CASSLTGQPQHF. The DNA of the CDR3 is TGTGCCAGCAGTCTGACGGGGCAGCCCCAGCATTTT.

The V gene is TRBV28, the J gene TRBJ1-5, with D possibly TRBD1 on 5 matching bases. V was pared by 2 bases and J by 2 bases, with 10 bases between. CDR1 and CDR2 (germline): MDHEN, SYDVKM. CDR3 length: 15 amino acids. The CDR3 DNA is TGTGCCAGCAGTTTAAAGGGGAGAGGCAATCAGCCCCAGCATTTT. It translates to CASSLKGRGNQPQHF.

V is TRBV10-2 and J is TRBJ2-7; D possibly corresponds to TRBD1 (6 bases). Trimming shortened V by 6 bases and J by 4 bases, and 13 bases separated the two germline ends. Germline loops: CDR1 WSHSY, CDR2 SAAADI. The CDR3 totals 13 residues. The CDR3 is CASSFLQGYEQYF. The CDR3, as DNA: TGCGCCAGCAGCTTCTTACAGGGATACGAGCAGTACTTC.

The chain has TRBV30 and TRBJ1-6; no reliable D call. The CDR3 contains 12 residues. Germline V lookup: CDR1 GTSNPN, CDR2 SVGIG (reference sequence). V was cut by 0 bases and J by 11 bases, with 8 bases left in between. The CDR3 spells CAWSVPGAPLHF. As DNA, the CDR3 is TGTGCCTGGAGTGTACCTGGGGCACCCCTCCACTTT.